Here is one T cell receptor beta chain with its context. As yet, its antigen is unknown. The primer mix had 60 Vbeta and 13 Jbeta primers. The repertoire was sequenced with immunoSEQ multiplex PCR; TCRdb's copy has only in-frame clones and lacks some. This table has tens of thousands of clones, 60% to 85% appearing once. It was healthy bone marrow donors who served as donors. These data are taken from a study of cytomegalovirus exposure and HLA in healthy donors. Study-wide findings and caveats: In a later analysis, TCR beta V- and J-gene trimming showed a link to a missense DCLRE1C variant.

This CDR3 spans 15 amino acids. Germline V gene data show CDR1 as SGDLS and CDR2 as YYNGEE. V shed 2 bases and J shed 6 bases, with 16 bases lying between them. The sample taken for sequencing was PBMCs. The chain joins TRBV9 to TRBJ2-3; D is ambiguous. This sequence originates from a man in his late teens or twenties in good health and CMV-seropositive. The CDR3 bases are TGTGCCAGCAGCGTGGGCTCACCGCCTTCGGATACGCAGTATTTT. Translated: CASSVGSPPSDTQYF.